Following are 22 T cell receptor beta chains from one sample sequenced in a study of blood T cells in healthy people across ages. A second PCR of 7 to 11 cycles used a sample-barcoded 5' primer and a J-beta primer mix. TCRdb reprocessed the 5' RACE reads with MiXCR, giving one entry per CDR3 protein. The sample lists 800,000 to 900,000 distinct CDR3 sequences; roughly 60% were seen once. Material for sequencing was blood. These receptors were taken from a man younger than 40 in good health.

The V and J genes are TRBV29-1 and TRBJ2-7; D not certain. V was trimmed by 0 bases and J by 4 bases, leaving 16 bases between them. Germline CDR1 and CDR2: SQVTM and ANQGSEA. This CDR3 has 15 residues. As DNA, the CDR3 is TGCAGCGTTGAAGATAACAGTATGCACCCATACGAGCAGTACTTC. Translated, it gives CSVEDNSMHPYEQYF.

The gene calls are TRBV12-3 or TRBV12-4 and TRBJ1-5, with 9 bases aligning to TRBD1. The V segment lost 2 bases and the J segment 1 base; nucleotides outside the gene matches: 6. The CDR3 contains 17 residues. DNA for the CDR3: TGTGCCAGCAGTTTACACACAGGGGGCACAAGCAATCAGCCCCAGCATTTT. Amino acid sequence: CASSLHTGGTSNQPQHF.

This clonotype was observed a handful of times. Here the CDR3 reads CSARDLPGSPYGYTF. The CDR3 nucleotides read TGCAGTGCTAGAGACCTCCCCGGCAGTCCTTATGGCTACACCTTC. The chain has TRBV20-1 and TRBJ1-2; D ambiguous. Germline lookup yields CDR1 DFQATT and CDR2 SNEGSKA (reference sequence). This CDR3 contains 15 residues. The ends were cut back, 0 bases at V and 5 bases at J, with 16 bases in the middle.

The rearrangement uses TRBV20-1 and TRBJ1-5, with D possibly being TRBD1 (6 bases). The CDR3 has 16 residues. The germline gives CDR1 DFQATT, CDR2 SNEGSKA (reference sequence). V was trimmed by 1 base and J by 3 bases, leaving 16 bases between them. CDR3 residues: CSARVLGAVLNQPQHF. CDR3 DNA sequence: TGCAGTGCTAGAGTGTTGGGGGCGGTTCTCAATCAGCCCCAGCATTTT.

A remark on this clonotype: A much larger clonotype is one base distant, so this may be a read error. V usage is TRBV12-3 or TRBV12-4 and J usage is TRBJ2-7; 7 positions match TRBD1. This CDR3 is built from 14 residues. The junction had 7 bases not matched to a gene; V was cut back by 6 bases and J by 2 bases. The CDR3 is CASRAGTDAYEQYF. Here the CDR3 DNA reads TGTGCCAGCAGGGCCGGGACAGATGCCTACGAGCAGTACTTC.

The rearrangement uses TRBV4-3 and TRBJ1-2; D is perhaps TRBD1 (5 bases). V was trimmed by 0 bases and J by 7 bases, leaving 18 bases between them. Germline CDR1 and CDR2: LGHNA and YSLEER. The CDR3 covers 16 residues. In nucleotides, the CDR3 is TGCGCCAGCAGCCAAGACGGCAGGGCGGGTTTAGGTGGCTACACCTTC. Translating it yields CASSQDGRAGLGGYTF.

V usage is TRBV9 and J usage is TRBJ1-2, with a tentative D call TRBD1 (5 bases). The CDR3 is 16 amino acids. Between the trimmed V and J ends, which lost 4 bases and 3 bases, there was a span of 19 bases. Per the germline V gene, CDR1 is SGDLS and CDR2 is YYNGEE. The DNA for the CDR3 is TGTGCCAGCAGCCCTTGGGGGACGGCGGGGGACTATGGCTACACCTTC. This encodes CASSPWGTAGDYGYTF. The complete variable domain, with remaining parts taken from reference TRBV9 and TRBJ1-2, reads DSGVTQTPKHLITATGQRVTLRCSPRSGDLSVYWYQQSLDQGLQFLIQYYNGEERAKGNILERFSAQQFPDLHSELNLSSLELGDSALYFCASSPWGTAGDYGYTFGSGTRLTVV.

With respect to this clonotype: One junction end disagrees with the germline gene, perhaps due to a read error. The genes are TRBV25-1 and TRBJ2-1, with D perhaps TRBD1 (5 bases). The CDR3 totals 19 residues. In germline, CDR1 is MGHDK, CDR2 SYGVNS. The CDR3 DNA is TGTGCCGGCAGTGAACTGGGGCTAGGCGTCAAGAGCTCCTACAATGAGCAGTTCTTC. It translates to CAGSELGLGVKSSYNEQFF.

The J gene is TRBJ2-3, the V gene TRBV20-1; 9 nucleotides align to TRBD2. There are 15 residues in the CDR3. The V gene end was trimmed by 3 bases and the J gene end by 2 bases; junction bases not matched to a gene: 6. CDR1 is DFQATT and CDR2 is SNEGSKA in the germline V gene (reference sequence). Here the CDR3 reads CSARGTSSSTDTQYF. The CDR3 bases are TGCAGTGCTAGGGGGACTAGCTCTTCCACAGATACGCAGTATTTT.

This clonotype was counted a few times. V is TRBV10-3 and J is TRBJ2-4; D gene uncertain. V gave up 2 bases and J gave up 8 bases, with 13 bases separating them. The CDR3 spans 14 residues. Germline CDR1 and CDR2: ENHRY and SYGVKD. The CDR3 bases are TGTGCCATCAGTGAGCACGGCCAATCGGACATTCAGTACTTC. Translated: CAISEHGQSDIQYF.

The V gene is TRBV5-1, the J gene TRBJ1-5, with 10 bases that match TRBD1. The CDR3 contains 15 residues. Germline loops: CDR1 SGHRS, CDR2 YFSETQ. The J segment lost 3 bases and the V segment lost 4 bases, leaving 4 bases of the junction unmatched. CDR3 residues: CASSRTGGLNQPQHF. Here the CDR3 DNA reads TGCGCCAGCAGCCGGACAGGGGGACTCAATCAGCCCCAGCATTTT.

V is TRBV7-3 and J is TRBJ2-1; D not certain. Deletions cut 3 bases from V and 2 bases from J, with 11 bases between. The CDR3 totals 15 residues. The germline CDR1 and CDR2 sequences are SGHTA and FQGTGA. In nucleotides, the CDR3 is TGTGCCAGCAGCTTGACAACTGCAACCTACAATGAGCAGTTCTTC. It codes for CASSLTTATYNEQFF.

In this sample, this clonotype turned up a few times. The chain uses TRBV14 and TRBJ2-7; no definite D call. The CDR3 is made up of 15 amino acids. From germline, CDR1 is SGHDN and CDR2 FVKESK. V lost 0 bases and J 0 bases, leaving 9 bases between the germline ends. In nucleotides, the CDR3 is TGTGCCAGCAGCCAAGATTTGCGGAGCTCCTACGAGCAGTACTTC. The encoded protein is CASSQDLRSSYEQYF.

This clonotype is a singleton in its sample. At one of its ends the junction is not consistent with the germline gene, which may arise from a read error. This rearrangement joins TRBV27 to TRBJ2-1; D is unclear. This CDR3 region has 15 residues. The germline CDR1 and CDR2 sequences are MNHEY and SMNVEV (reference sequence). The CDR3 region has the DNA TGTGCCAGCAGTTTAATTTCAGGCTCCCACAATGAGCAGTTCTTC. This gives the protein CASSLISGSHNEQFF.

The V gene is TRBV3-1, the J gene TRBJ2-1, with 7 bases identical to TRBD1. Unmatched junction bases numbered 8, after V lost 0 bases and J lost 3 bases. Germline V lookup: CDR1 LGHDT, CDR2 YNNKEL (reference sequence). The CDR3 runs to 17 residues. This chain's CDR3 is CASSQDRTGVIYNEQFF. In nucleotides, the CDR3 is TGTGCCAGCAGCCAAGATCGTACAGGGGTTATCTACAATGAGCAGTTCTTC.

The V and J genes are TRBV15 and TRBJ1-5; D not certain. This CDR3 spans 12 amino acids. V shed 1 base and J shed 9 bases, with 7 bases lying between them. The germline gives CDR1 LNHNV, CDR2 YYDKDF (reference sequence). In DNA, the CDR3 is TGTGCCACCAGCAGAGCGGCGCTGCCCCAGCATTTT. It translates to CATSRAALPQHF. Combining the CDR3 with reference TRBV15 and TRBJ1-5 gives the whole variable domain DAMVIQNPRYQVTQFGKPVTLSCSQTLNHNVMYWYQQKSSQAPKLLFHYYDKDFNNEADTPDNFQSRRPNTSFCFLDIRSPGLGDTAMYLCATSRAALPQHFGDGTRLSIL.

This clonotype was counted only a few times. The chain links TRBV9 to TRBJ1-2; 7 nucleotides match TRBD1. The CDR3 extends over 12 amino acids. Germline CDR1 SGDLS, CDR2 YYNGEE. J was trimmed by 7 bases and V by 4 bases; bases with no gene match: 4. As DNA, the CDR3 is TGTGCCAGCAGCTCCCGGACAGGTGGCTACACCTTC. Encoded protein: CASSSRTGGYTF.

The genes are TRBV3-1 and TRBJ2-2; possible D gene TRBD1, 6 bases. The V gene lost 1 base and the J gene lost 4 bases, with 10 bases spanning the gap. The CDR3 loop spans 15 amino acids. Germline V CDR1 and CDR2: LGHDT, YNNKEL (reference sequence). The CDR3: CASSQVAGVTGELFF. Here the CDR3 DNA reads TGTGCCAGCAGCCAAGTGGCAGGGGTCACCGGGGAGCTGTTTTTT. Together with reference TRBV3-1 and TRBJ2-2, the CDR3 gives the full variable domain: DTAVSQTPKYLVTQMGNDKSIKCEQNLGHDTMYWYKQDSKKFLKIMFSYNNKELIINETVPNRFSPKSPDKAHLNLHINSLELGDSAVYFCASSQVAGVTGELFFGEGSRLTVL.

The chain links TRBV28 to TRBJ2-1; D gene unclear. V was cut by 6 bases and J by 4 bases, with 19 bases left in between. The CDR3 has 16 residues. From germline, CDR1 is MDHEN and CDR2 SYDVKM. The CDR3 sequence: CASRGRRVAEYNEQFF. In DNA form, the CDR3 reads TGTGCCAGCAGAGGCCGACGGGTCGCGGAATACAATGAGCAGTTCTTC.

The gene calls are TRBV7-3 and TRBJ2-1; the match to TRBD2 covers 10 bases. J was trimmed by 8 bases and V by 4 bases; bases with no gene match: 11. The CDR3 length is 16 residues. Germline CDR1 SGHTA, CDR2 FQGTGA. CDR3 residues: CASSSKWTSGSDEQFF. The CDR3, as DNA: TGTGCCAGCAGCTCAAAATGGACTAGCGGCAGCGATGAGCAGTTCTTC.

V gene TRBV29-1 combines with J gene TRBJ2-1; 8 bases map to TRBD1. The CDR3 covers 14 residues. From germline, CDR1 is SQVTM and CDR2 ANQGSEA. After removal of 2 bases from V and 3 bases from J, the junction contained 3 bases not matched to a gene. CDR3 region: CSVETDRDYNEQFF. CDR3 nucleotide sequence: TGCAGCGTTGAAACGGACAGGGACTACAATGAGCAGTTCTTC.

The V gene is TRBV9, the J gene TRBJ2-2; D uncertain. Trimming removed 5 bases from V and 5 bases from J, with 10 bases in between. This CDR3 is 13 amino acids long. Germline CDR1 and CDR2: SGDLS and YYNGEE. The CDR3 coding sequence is TGTGCCAGCAGTGCACAGAAAACCGGGGAGCTGTTTTTT. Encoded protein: CASSAQKTGELFF. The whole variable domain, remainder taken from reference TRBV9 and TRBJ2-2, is DSGVTQTPKHLITATGQRVTLRCSPRSGDLSVYWYQQSLDQGLQFLIQYYNGEERAKGNILERFSAQQFPDLHSELNLSSLELGDSALYFCASSAQKTGELFFGEGSRLTVL.